The source of this T cell receptor beta chain is a study of blood T cell repertoires in COVID-19. There are 16 residues in the CDR3. V gave up 5 bases and J gave up 5 bases; unmatched junction bases: 13. Per germline, CDR1 SEHNR and CDR2 FQNEAQ (reference sequence). The assay was immunoSEQ multiplex PCR, and TCRdb's table has in-frame clones only and misses some. The sample has 200,000 to 250,000 clones; approximately 87% are singletons. J is TRBJ1-2 and V is TRBV7-9; 8 nucleotides line up with TRBD1. The sequence derives from a woman between 45 and 65 years old with acute or convalescent COVID-19. Source material: peripheral blood. The CDR3 loop is CASSDDRGAIWYGYTF. CDR3 DNA: TGTGCCAGCAGCGATGACAGGGGTGCCATATGGTATGGCTACACCTTC.